One sample yielded the 15 T cell receptor beta chains listed below, sequenced in a study of shared clonotypes between healthy human individuals. Here immunoSEQ multiplex PCR was the method, and the copy in TCRdb shows in-frame clones only, minus some. The sample lists over a million clones, approximately 78% occurring once. The sequenced sample consisted of memory CD4+ T cells from PBMCs. Described subset: CD45RA-negative fraction. The receptors were sampled from a man younger than 35 in good health. Some clones in this sample may be carry-over from other donors' samples.

The V and J genes are TRBV10-3 and TRBJ1-4; a possible D gene is TRBD1 (5 bases). The CDR3 extends over 14 amino acids. The germline V gene has CDR1 ENHRY and CDR2 SYGVKD. With 6 bases removed from V and 5 bases from J, the gap between germline ends came to 13 bases. The CDR3, as DNA: TGTGCCATCAGCCCAGGGACGAAAAATGAAAAACTGTTTTTT. This gives the protein CAISPGTKNEKLFF.

On this clone: At the DNA level, this CDR3 is encoded by other sequences in the same sample as well. This sequence joins TRBV5-4 and TRBJ2-1; a weak D match, TRBD2 (6 bases). V was cut by 0 bases and J by 3 bases, with 10 bases left in between. Germline values: CDR1 SGHNT, CDR2 YYREEE (reference sequence). CDR3 length: 15 residues. CDR3 sequence: CASSLVAGGYNEQFF. CDR3 in DNA: TGTGCCAGCAGCTTGGTCGCCGGGGGCTACAATGAGCAGTTCTTC.

This clone was observed a single time. The sample carries other DNA sequences with the same CDR3. This rearrangement joins TRBV28 to TRBJ2-5; 7 bases fit TRBD2. Per the germline V gene, CDR1 is MDHEN and CDR2 is SYDVKM. The junction had 3 bases not matched to a gene; V was cut back by 6 bases and J by 5 bases. This CDR3 spans 12 amino acids. The CDR3 nucleotides are TGTGCCAGCAGATCCGGGGGGGAGACCCAGTACTTC. Its translation: CASRSGGETQYF. Full variable domain (rest looked up from reference TRBV28 and TRBJ2-5): DVKVTQSSRYLVKRTGEKVFLECVQDMDHENMFWYRQDPGLGLRLIYFSYDVKMKEKGDIPEGYSVSREKKERFSLILESASTNQTSMYLCASRSGGETQYFGPGTRLLVL.

The chain links TRBV30 to TRBJ2-7, with 13 bases matching TRBD2. This CDR3 is built from 15 residues. V was pared by 7 bases and J by 0 bases, with 6 bases of the junction left unmatched. Germline CDR1 GTSNPN, CDR2 SVGIG (reference sequence). The CDR3 loop reads CAFRLAGGYSYEQYF. The CDR3 DNA follows: TGTGCCTTTCGACTAGCGGGAGGTTACTCCTACGAGCAGTACTTC.

In this sample, this clone turned up once. CDR3 in DNA: TGTGCCAACCAACCCAGGGAGAATTCACCCCTCCACTTT. Amino acids: CANQPRENSPLHF. The V gene is TRBV10-3, the J gene TRBJ1-6, with a tentative D call TRBD1 (5 bases). The germline V gene has CDR1 ENHRY and CDR2 SYGVKD. The CDR3 loop spans 13 amino acids. Trimming pared 10 bases from V and 7 bases from J, leaving 14 bases between.

V is TRBV28 and J is TRBJ2-4; the match to TRBD1 covers 8 bases. Germline CDR1 is MDHEN and CDR2 is SYDVKM. Losses at the gene ends were 3 bases for V and 0 bases for J; bases not matched to a gene: 10. The CDR3 runs 18 residues. CDR3 nucleotide sequence: TGTGCCAGCAGTTTCCTCATAGGACAGGGACTAGCCAAAAACATTCAGTACTTC. Protein product: CASSFLIGQGLAKNIQYF.

This sequence joins TRBV6-6 and TRBJ2-7; D not certain. This CDR3 has 12 amino acids. V lost 4 bases to trimming and J lost 3 bases, with 7 bases between them. CDR1 and CDR2 (germline): MNHNY, SVGAGI (reference sequence). The CDR3 reads CASSWSRYEQYF. The CDR3 nucleotides are TGTGCCAGCAGTTGGTCCCGCTACGAGCAGTACTTC.

CDR3 bases: TGCAGCGCCCGTGGCGGGAGACTCTACAATGAGCAGTTCTTC. Translated, it gives CSARGGRLYNEQFF. This chain connects TRBV29-1 to TRBJ2-1, with TRBD2 matching 7 bases. Germline V gene data show CDR1 as SQVTM and CDR2 as ANQGSEA. The CDR3 has 14 amino acids. V lost 7 bases, J lost 3 bases, and 9 bases stayed unmatched.

With regard to this clone: Relative to the germline gene, one junction end is altered; a read error may explain this. The chain recombines TRBV7-2 with TRBJ2-5; the D is unclear. The CDR3 covers 13 residues. CDR1 is SGHTA and CDR2 is FQGNSA in the germline V gene. The CDR3 DNA is TGTGCCAGCACCTTAGGTCCAGGAGAGACCCAGTACTTC. Its protein product is CASTLGPGETQYF. Full variable domain (outside the CDR3, taken from reference TRBV7-2 and TRBJ2-5): GAGVSQSPSNKVTEKGKDVELRCDPISGHTALYWYRQSLGQGLEFLIYFQGNSAPDKSGLPSDRFSAERTGGSVSTLTIQRTQQEDSAVYLCASTLGPGETQYFGPGTRLLVL.

The J gene is TRBJ2-1, the V gene TRBV27; D remains unclear. Germline V gene data show CDR1 as MNHEY and CDR2 as SMNVEV (reference sequence). Trimming pared 2 bases from V and 0 bases from J, leaving 8 bases between. The CDR3 runs 15 residues. The CDR3 region is CASSLRARSYNEQFF. CDR3 in DNA: TGTGCCAGCAGTTTACGCGCCCGCTCCTACAATGAGCAGTTCTTC.

V usage is TRBV10-3 and J usage is TRBJ1-4, with D possibly being TRBD1 (5 bases). This CDR3 region has 15 residues. The ends were cut back, 2 bases at V and 2 bases at J, with 9 bases in the middle. CDR1 and CDR2 from the germline V gene are ENHRY and SYGVKD. The DNA of the CDR3 is TGTGCCATCAGTGAGGACGGGGCTACTAATGAAAAACTGTTTTTT. Translation gives CAISEDGATNEKLFF.

As to this clone: Just one base apart from a much larger clone, this may be a read error. The V gene is TRBV6-5, the J gene TRBJ1-2; D may be TRBD1 (6 bases). CDR1 is MNHEY and CDR2 is SVGAGI in the germline V gene. V shed 6 bases and J shed 3 bases, with 11 bases lying between them. CDR3 length: 13 residues. The DNA for the CDR3 is TGTGCCAGCAGCCCGGACAGAGACTATGGCTACACCTTC. It codes for CASSPDRDYGYTF.

The V and J genes are TRBV7-8 and TRBJ2-5; TRBD2 matches at 7 bases. The ends lost 8 bases at V and 5 bases at J; junction bases unmatched: 5. This CDR3 is 12 amino acids long. CDR1 and CDR2 (germline): SGHVS, FQNEAQ. CDR3 region: CASRDYEETQYF. As DNA, the CDR3 is TGTGCCAGCCGGGACTACGAGGAGACCCAGTACTTC.

The chain joins TRBV25-1 to TRBJ2-7; a weak D match, TRBD1 (6 bases). The germline V gene encodes CDR1 MGHDK and CDR2 SYGVNS. The CDR3 spans 13 residues. The V and J ends lost 5 bases and 5 bases respectively, with 13 bases between them. CDR3 loop: CASSLRDIDEQYF. CDR3 nucleotides: TGTGCCAGCAGTCTCCGGGACATAGACGAGCAGTACTTC.

There are many counts of this clone. The chain employs TRBV28 and TRBJ2-5; the match to TRBD1 covers 7 bases. V gave up 6 bases and J gave up 1 base; unmatched junction bases: 5. Germline CDR1 is MDHEN and CDR2 is SYDVKM. The CDR3 consists of 14 residues. CDR3 loop: CASSKAGGQETQYF. In DNA form, the CDR3 reads TGTGCCAGCAGCAAGGCAGGGGGCCAAGAGACCCAGTACTTC.